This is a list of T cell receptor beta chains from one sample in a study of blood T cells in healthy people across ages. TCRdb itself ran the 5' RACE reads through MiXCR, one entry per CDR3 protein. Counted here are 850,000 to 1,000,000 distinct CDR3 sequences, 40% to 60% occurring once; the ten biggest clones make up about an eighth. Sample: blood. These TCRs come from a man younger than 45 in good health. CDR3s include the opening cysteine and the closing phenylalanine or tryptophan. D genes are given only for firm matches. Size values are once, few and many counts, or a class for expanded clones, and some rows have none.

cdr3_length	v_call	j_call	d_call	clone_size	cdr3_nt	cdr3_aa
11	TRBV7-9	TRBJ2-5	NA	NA	TGTGCCAGCAGCTTATCGGGCCCCCAGTACTTC	CASSLSGPQYF
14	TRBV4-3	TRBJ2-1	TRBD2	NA	TGCGCCAGCAGTCGAGAACTAGCGGATAATGAGCAGTTCTTC	CASSRELADNEQFF
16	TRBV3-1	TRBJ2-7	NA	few	TGTGCCAGCAGCCAAGTACTGGCAGGGGACTCCTACGAGCAGTACTTC	CASSQVLAGDSYEQYF
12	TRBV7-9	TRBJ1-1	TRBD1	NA	TGTGCCACCGGACAGGGAAGAGCTGAAGCTTTCTTT	CATGQGRAEAFF
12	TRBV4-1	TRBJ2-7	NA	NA	TGCGCCAGACGCAGGCTAACCTACGAGCAGTACTTC	CARRRLTYEQYF
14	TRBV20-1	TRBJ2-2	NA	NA	TGCAGTGCTAGAGTTCGGGGGAACACCGGGGAGCTGTTTTTT	CSARVRGNTGELFF
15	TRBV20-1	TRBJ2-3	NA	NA	TGCAGTGCTAGGCGAGGCGGCCCTCGAGCAGATACGCAGTATTTT	CSARRGGPRADTQYF
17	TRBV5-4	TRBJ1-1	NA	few	TGTGCCAGCAGCTTGGACAACCCGGGACTCCGGAACACTGAAGCTTTCTTT	CASSLDNPGLRNTEAFF
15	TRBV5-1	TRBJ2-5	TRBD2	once	TGCGCCAGCAGCGAGGGACTAGCGGCCTGGGAGACCCAGTACTTC	CASSEGLAAWETQYF
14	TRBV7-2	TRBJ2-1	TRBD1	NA	TGTGCCAGCAGCTTCACACTAACAGGGGATGAGCAGTTCTTC	CASSFTLTGDEQFF
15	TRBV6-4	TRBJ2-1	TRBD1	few	TGTGCCAGCAGCATTGGACAGGGGTCCTACAATGAGCAGTTCTTC	CASSIGQGSYNEQFF
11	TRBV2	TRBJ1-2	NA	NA	TGTGCCAGCAGGGAGAGCTATGGCTACACCTTC	CASRESYGYTF
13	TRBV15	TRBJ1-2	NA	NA	TGTGCCACCAGCAGAGACAGGGGCTATGGCTACACCTTC	CATSRDRGYGYTF
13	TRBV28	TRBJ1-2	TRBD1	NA	TGTGCCAGCAGTCGGGACAGCCCTTATGGCTACACCTTC	CASSRDSPYGYTF
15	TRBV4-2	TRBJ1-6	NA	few	TGTGCCAGCAGCCAAGCGGGACGAACAAATTCACCCCTCCACTTT	CASSQAGRTNSPLHF
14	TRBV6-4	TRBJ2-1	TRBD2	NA	TGTGCCAGCAGTGCTAGCGGGGATTACAATGAGCAGTTCTTC	CASSASGDYNEQFF
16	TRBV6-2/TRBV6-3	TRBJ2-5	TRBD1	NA	TGTGCCAGCAGTAGGACAGGGCGCGGTTTAGGAGAGACCCAGTACTTC	CASSRTGRGLGETQYF
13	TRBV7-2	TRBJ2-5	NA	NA	TGTGCCAGCACCAGATACTCCAGGGAGACCCAGTACTTC	CASTRYSRETQYF
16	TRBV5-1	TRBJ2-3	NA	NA	TGCGCCAGCAGCTTGGCCGGGACCACTAGCACAGATACGCGGTATTTT	CASSLAGTTSTDTRYF
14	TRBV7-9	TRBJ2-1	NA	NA	TGTGCCAGCGGCACCCTTGGAGAAGGGGGTGAGCAGTTCTTC	CASGTLGEGGEQFF
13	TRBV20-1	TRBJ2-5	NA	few	TGCAGTGCTAGAGTATCTGGACGGGAGACCCAGTACTTC	CSARVSGRETQYF
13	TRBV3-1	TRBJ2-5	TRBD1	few	TGTGCCAGCAGCCGTGGGGACAGCCAGACCCAGTACTTC	CASSRGDSQTQYF
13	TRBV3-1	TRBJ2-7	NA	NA	TGTGCCAGCAGCCAGGTACCAGGCGGTGAGCAGTACTTC	CASSQVPGGEQYF
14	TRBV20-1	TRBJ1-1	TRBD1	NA	TGCAGTGCTAGGTCGAACAGGGGGAACACTGAAGCTTTCTTT	CSARSNRGNTEAFF
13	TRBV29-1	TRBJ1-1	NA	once	TGCAGCGTTGTTGAGGGGGGCGACACTGAAGCTTTCTTT	CSVVEGGDTEAFF
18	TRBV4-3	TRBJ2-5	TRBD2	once	TGCGCCAGCAGCCAAGCGTCGACTAGCGGGGGCCAACAAGAGACCCAGTACTTC	CASSQASTSGGQQETQYF
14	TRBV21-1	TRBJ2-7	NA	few	TGTGCCAGCAGCGAAGAAACAGGTTCCTACGAGCAGTACTTC	CASSEETGSYEQYF
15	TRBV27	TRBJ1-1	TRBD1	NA	TGTGCCAGCAGTTTATCGGGACAGGCTTCCACTGAAGCTTTCTTT	CASSLSGQASTEAFF
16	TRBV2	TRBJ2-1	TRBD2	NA	TGTGCCAGCAGTGAAATACTAGCGGGGACTTACAATGAGCAGTTCTTC	CASSEILAGTYNEQFF
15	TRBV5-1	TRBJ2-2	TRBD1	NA	TGCGCCAGCAGGTACACAGGGGGCAGTACCGGGGAGCTGTTTTTT	CASRYTGGSTGELFF
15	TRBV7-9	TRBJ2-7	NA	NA	TGTGCCAGCAGCCCAGCAGGGACACCCTCCTACGAGCAGTACTTC	CASSPAGTPSYEQYF
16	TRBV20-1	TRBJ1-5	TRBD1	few	TGCAGTGCCAAGGAGAGGGGGCCGTATAGCAATCAGCCCCAGCATTTT	CSAKERGPYSNQPQHF
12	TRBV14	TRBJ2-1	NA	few	TGTGCCAGCAGCGTGCTAGCAAGTGAGCAGTTCTTC	CASSVLASEQFF
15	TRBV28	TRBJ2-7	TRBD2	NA	TGTGCCAGCAGTTTTCCCTCTAGCGGGACATACGAGCAGTACTTC	CASSFPSSGTYEQYF
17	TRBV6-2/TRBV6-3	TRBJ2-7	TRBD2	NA	TGTGCCAGCAGCCATCCGACTAGCGGGGGGCCTTCCTACGAGCAGTACTTC	CASSHPTSGGPSYEQYF
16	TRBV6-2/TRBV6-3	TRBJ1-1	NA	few	TGTGCCAGCGGGGACCCAGGGATGAGCTTGAACACTGAAGCTTTCTTT	CASGDPGMSLNTEAFF
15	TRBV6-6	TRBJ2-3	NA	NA	TGTGCCTCCCAGGGGGACTCCCCTAGCACAGATACGCAGTATTTT	CASQGDSPSTDTQYF
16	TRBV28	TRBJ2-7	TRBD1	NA	TGTGTCAGCAGTTCCCCCTCGACAGGGGGCTTCGGCAAGCAGTACTTC	CVSSSPSTGGFGKQYF
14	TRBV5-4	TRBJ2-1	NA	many	TGTGCCAGCTCACAAGCGGGCTCTTTTAGGGAGCAGTTCTTC	CASSQAGSFREQFF
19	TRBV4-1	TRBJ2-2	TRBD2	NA	TGCGCCAGCAGCCAAGATTCGCCGGAGCGGGGGGCCTACACCGGGGAGCTGTTTTTT	CASSQDSPERGAYTGELFF
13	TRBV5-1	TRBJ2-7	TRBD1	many	TGCGCCAGCAACGAACAGGGGGGATACGAGCAGTACTTC	CASNEQGGYEQYF
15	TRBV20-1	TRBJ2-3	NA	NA	TGCAGTGCCTCGGTACTCAGCGGCCTCACAGATACGCAGTATTTT	CSASVLSGLTDTQYF
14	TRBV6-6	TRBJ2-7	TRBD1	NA	TGTGCCAGCAGTTACACAGGGGGGCCCTACGAGCAGTACTTC	CASSYTGGPYEQYF
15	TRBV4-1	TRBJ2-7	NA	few	TGCGCCAGCAGCCAAGATGACATTCAGGGATACGAGCAGTACTTC	CASSQDDIQGYEQYF
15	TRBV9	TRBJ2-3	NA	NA	TGTGCCAGCAGCGATCGGGGGGCCGGGATAGATACGCAGTATTTT	CASSDRGAGIDTQYF
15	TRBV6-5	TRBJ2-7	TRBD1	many	TGTGCCAGCACTGCCCCGGGACAGAACCTTTACGAGCAGTACTTC	CASTAPGQNLYEQYF
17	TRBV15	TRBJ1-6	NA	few	TGTGCCACCAGCAGAGGATATAGGGAGTACTATAATTCACCCCTCCACTTT	CATSRGYREYYNSPLHF
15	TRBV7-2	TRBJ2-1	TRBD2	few	TGTGCCAGCAGCTTCCAGCGGGGGGGCATAAATGAGCAGTTCTTC	CASSFQRGGINEQFF
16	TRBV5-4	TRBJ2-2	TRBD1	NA	TGTGCCAGCAGCTTGGACAGGGGGCGAAACACCGGGGAGCTGTTTTTT	CASSLDRGRNTGELFF
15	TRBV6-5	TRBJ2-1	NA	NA	TGTGCCAGCAGTTACCGGCAGGCGAATTACAATGAGCGGTTCTTC	CASSYRQANYNERFF
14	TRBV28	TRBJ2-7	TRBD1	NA	TGTGCCAGCAGTCCCGGGACAGTCAATTACGAGCAGTACTTC	CASSPGTVNYEQYF
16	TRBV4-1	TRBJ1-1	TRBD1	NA	TGCGCCAGCAGCCAGGGGGGACAGGGGAAGAACACTGAAGCTTTCTTT	CASSQGGQGKNTEAFF